The sequence of this T cell receptor beta chain was determined in a study of T cell repertoires in cytomegalovirus infection. Whole-study context: Well-studied HLA-B-restricted CMV epitopes were used in the study alongside recently identified HLA-C-restricted ones. Public TCR beta signatures marked donors with CMV infection and the matching HLA.

A word on this clonotype: Its antigen is not known.

TCRdb redid the calling of the reads with MiXCR, one entry per CDR3 protein. The table lists about 340,000 distinct CDR3 sequences, just under 30% of them singletons. Study observations and caveats: Predominance within the ex vivo response was attributable to HLA-C-restricted CMV-specific TCR beta clonotypes. Cumulated frequencies of public TCR beta families served to identify carriers of CMV plus the relevant HLA.

CDR1 MDHEN and CDR2 SYDVKM come from the germline V gene. The CDR3 runs 15 residues. V was pared by 2 bases and J by 1 base, with 11 bases between. The V gene is TRBV28, the J gene TRBJ1-1; no clear D. The specimen comprised cultured PBMCs, sampled from culture after CMV antigen stimulation. The clonotype was recovered from a human donor in good health (CMV status not recorded). Some clones in this sample may be carry-over from other donors' samples. This CDR3 is CASSLIVWANTEAFF. DNA for the CDR3: TGTGCCAGCAGTTTAATAGTGTGGGCGAACACTGAAGCTTTCTTT.